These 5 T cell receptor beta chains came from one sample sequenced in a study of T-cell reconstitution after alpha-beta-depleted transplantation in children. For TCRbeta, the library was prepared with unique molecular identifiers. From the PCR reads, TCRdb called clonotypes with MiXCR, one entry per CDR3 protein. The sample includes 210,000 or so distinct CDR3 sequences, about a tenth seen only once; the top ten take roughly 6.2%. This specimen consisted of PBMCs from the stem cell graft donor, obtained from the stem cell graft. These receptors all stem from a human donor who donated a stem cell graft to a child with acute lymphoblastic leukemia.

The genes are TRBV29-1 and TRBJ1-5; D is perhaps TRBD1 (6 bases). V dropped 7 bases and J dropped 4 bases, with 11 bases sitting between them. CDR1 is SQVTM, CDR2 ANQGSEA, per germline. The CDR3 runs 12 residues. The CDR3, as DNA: TGCAGCGCCTCACAGGGAAATCAGCCCCAGCATTTT. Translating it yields CSASQGNQPQHF.

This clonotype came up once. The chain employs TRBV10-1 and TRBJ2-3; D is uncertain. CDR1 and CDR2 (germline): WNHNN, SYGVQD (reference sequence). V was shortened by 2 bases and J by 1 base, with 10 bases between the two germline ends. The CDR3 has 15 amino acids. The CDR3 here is CASSEASWGTDTQYF. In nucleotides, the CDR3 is TGCGCCAGCAGTGAGGCCAGTTGGGGCACAGATACGCAGTATTTT.

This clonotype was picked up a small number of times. The chain's CDR3 is CASSLSTGGNYEQYF. DNA for the CDR3: TGTGCCAGCAGTTTATCTACAGGGGGCAATTACGAGCAGTACTTC. V is TRBV27 and J is TRBJ2-7, with 9 positions matching TRBD1. V trimming: 0 bases; J trimming: 4 bases; junction bases outside the gene matches: 4. Germline CDR1 is MNHEY and CDR2 is SMNVEV (reference sequence). The CDR3 covers 15 residues.

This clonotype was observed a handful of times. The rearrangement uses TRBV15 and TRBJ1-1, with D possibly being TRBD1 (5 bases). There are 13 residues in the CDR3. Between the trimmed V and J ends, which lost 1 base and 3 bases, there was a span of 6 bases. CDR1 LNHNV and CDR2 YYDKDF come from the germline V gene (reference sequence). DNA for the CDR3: TGTGCCACCAGCAGAGCGGGGGACACTGAAGCTTTCTTT. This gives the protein CATSRAGDTEAFF.

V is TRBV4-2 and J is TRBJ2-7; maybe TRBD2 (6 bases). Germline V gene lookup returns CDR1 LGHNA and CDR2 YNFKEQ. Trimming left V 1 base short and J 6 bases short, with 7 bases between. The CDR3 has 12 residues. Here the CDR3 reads CASSQGRGEQYF. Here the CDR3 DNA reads TGTGCCAGCAGCCAAGGGAGGGGCGAGCAGTACTTC.